These 27 T cell receptor beta chains came from one sample sequenced in a study of blood T cell repertoires in COVID-19. Data came from immunoSEQ multiplex PCR; TCRdb stores just in-frame clones and leaves some out. The table includes about 360,000 clones, 86% detected once. The source material was peripheral blood. Every receptor here comes from a woman aged 55-70 years with COVID-19, enrolled during active disease.

In its sample, this clone was seen a few times. The J gene is TRBJ1-2, the V gene TRBV3-1 (or the pseudogene TRBV3-2), with D possibly matching TRBD1 (6 bases). Germline V gene sequence: CDR1 LGHDT, CDR2 YNNKEL (reference sequence). The CDR3 contains 13 residues. V lost 6 bases and J lost 5, with 13 bases in between. In DNA form, the CDR3 reads TGTGCCAGCAGGCAACAGGGAGGGTATGGCTACACCTTC. It translates to CASRQQGGYGYTF.

This clone has only a few counts. The chain links TRBV7-3 to TRBJ2-3; 9 bases map to TRBD2. V shed 4 bases, J shed 4 bases, and the junction held 9 bases outside the gene matches. The V gene's germline CDR1 is SGHTA and CDR2 FQGTGA. This CDR3 has 16 residues. Here the CDR3 reads CASSSAPSGEADTQYF. The DNA of the CDR3 is TGTGCCAGCAGCTCCGCCCCTAGCGGGGAGGCAGATACGCAGTATTTT. Drawing the rest from reference TRBV7-3 and TRBJ2-3, the complete variable domain is GAGVSQTPSNKVTEKGKYVELRCDPISGHTALYWYRQSLGQGPEFLIYFQGTGAADDSGLPNDRFFAVRPEGSVSTLKIQRTERGDSAVYLCASSSAPSGEADTQYFGPGTRLTVL.

J is TRBJ2-4 and V is TRBV4-3; the D gene is possibly TRBD2 (6 bases). Per the germline V gene, CDR1 is LGHNA and CDR2 is YSLEER. V lost 4 bases and J lost 8, with 18 bases in between. The CDR3 is made up of 15 amino acids. The CDR3 sequence: CASSRRRDGADIQYF. In DNA, the CDR3 is TGCGCCAGCAGCCGTCGGAGGGACGGGGCGGACATTCAGTACTTC.

The rearrangement links TRBV12-5 to TRBJ2-5, with 10 positions matching TRBD1. Germline lookup yields CDR1 LGHNT and CDR2 FRNRAP. This CDR3 is built from 15 residues. J was trimmed by 5 bases and V by 7 bases; bases with no gene match: 10. The CDR3 DNA sequence: TGTGCTAGTGCCACCGGGACAGGGGTTTTGGAGACCCAGTACTTC. Encoded protein: CASATGTGVLETQYF.

The chain is built from TRBV11-2 and TRBJ1-2; possibly TRBD1 for D (5 bases). This CDR3 contains 15 residues. Germline loops: CDR1 SGHAT, CDR2 FQNNGV. Trimming cost V 0 bases and J 4 bases, with 12 bases left between them. The CDR3: CASSLEQGTGYGYTF. The CDR3 bases are TGTGCCAGCAGCTTAGAGCAGGGTACTGGCTATGGCTACACCTTC.

The CDR3 here is CASSLVGAGNSPLHF. The CDR3 bases are TGTGCCAGCAGCTTAGTGGGGGCTGGGAATTCACCCCTCCACTTT. V is TRBV7-2 and J is TRBJ1-6; tentative D call: TRBD1 (6 bases). CDR3 size: 15 residues. Per germline, CDR1 SGHTA and CDR2 FQGNSA. Deletions cut 1 base from V and 7 bases from J, with 11 bases between.

The rearrangement links TRBV10-1 to TRBJ1-2, with a possible D match to TRBD1 (6 bases). The CDR3 is 15 amino acids. V shed 6 bases and J shed 4 bases, with 18 bases lying between them. Germline values: CDR1 WNHNN, CDR2 SYGVQD (reference sequence). In DNA form, the CDR3 reads TGCGCCAGCAGGACATCCAGGGGTCGGGCCTATGGCTACACCTTC. Protein: CASRTSRGRAYGYTF.

This clone showed up just once. The CDR3 reads CASSLFSRGELFF. In nucleotides, the CDR3 is TGTGCCAGCAGCTTATTTAGCCGGGGGGAGCTGTTTTTT. The gene calls are TRBV7-3 and TRBJ2-2; D gene uncertain. The CDR3 runs to 13 residues. Germline-derived CDR1 and CDR2 are SGHTA and FQGTGA. The V end was cut by 2 bases, the J end by 8 bases, with 9 bases between.

The genes are TRBV27 and TRBJ1-6; 8 nucleotides agree with TRBD1. The CDR3 contains 17 residues. Germline V gives CDR1 MNHEY, CDR2 SMNVEV (reference sequence). V lost 6 bases, J lost 6 bases, and 13 bases stayed unmatched. The chain's CDR3 is CASSPRDRRGSNSPLHF. In DNA form, the CDR3 reads TGTGCCAGCAGCCCCCGGGACAGGCGGGGATCTAATTCACCCCTCCACTTT.

This chain uses TRBV4-1 with TRBJ2-1, with TRBD2 matching over 8 bases. V lost 4 bases, J lost 1 base, and 6 bases stayed unmatched. Germline CDR1 MGHRA, CDR2 YSYEKL. The CDR3 extends over 16 amino acids. The CDR3 DNA sequence: TGCGCCAGCAGCCTACGGACTAGCTTGTCCTACAATGAGCAGTTCTTC. Protein sequence: CASSLRTSLSYNEQFF.

Comment on this clone: The same CDR3 arises from other DNA sequences in this sample as well. V gene TRBV5-1 combines with J gene TRBJ1-4; 8 bases align to TRBD1. CDR3 length: 15 amino acids. Germline V gene sequence: CDR1 SGHRS, CDR2 YFSETQ. The junction had 4 bases not matched to a gene; V was cut back by 2 bases and J by 4 bases. The CDR3 coding sequence is TGCGCCAGCAGCTTACAGGACAGGGTTAATGAAAAACTGTTTTTT. Its translation: CASSLQDRVNEKLFF.

This clone was seen just once. The rearrangement joins TRBV12-5 to TRBJ2-4, with TRBD1 as a possible D gene (6 bases). The CDR3 spans 12 residues. The germline V gene has CDR1 LGHNT and CDR2 FRNRAP. Trimming left V 7 bases short and J 9 bases short, with 13 bases between. The CDR3, as DNA: TGTGCTAGTGCCCGTCCCAGGGGCATTCAGTACTTC. It yields the protein CASARPRGIQYF.

This clone was recorded only once. V and J are TRBV5-6 and TRBJ2-2, with 8 bases aligning to TRBD1. The CDR3 spans 18 residues. V lost 4 bases and J lost 7; bases outside the gene matches: 18. Germline CDR1 and CDR2: SGHDT and YYEEEE. Here the CDR3 reads CASSPRQGWYEVVGELFF. The CDR3 region has the DNA TGTGCCAGCAGCCCCAGACAGGGGTGGTATGAGGTCGTCGGGGAGCTGTTTTTT.

This rearrangement joins TRBV5-1 to TRBJ2-5; 7 nucleotides align to TRBD1. Trimming took 4 bases from V and 1 from J; bases not matched to a gene: 7. Germline V gene lookup returns CDR1 SGHRS and CDR2 YFSETQ. CDR3 size: 15 residues. The CDR3 sequence: CASSTSTGIQETQYF. As DNA, the CDR3 is TGCGCCAGCAGCACCTCGACAGGGATCCAAGAGACCCAGTACTTC.

The CDR3 sequence is CASSLAGAPEAFF. The CDR3 nucleotides read TGTGCCAGCAGCTTGGCAGGGGCGCCTGAAGCTTTCTTT. The chain joins TRBV5-4 to TRBJ1-1, with D tentatively TRBD1 (6 bases). CDR1 is SGHNT and CDR2 is YYREEE in the germline V gene (reference sequence). V lost 0 bases, J lost 6 bases, and 9 bases lay in between. The CDR3 is 13 amino acids.

V usage is TRBV13 and J usage is TRBJ1-3, with a possible D match to TRBD1 (5 bases). The germline CDR1 and CDR2 sequences are PRHDT and FYEKMQ (reference sequence). Trimming cost V 6 bases and J 0 bases, with 9 bases left between them. CDR3 size: 14 residues. The CDR3 region has the DNA TGTGCCAGCAGAAAAACAGGCTCTGGAAACACCATATATTTT. Its translation is CASRKTGSGNTIYF. The variable domain in full, completed from reference TRBV13 and TRBJ1-3, reads AAGVIQSPRHLIKEKRETATLKCYPIPRHDTVYWYQQGPGQDPQFLISFYEKMQSDKGSIPDRFSAQQFSDYHSELNMSSLELGDSALYFCASRKTGSGNTIYFGEGSWLTVV.

The chain has TRBV5-1 and TRBJ1-1; TRBD1 matches 8 bases. Germline V gives CDR1 SGHRS, CDR2 YFSETQ. CDR3 length: 14 amino acids. The V and J ends lost 5 bases and 1 base, in that order; junction bases with no gene match: 4. The CDR3 DNA reads as TGCGCCAGCAGACATGGACAGGGGAACACTGAAGCTTTCTTT. Translated: CASRHGQGNTEAFF.

This clone was detected only once. V is TRBV7-9 and J is TRBJ1-1; D uncertain. CDR3 size: 14 residues. V lost 2 bases and J 1 base, leaving 8 bases between the germline ends. Looked up from germline, CDR1 is SEHNR and CDR2 is FQNEAQ (reference sequence). CDR3 protein: CASSLWQTNTEAFF. The CDR3 DNA is TGTGCCAGCAGCTTATGGCAAACGAACACTGAAGCTTTCTTT.

CDR3 protein: CASSASGGAKTQYF. The CDR3 DNA reads as TGTGCCAGCAGTGCTAGCGGGGGGGCCAAGACCCAGTACTTC. J is TRBJ2-5 and V is TRBV2, with TRBD2 identical over 12 bases. CDR1 SNHLY and CDR2 FYNNEI come from the germline V gene. Trimming at V came to 4 bases and at J to 6 bases, leaving 3 bases not matched to a gene. The CDR3 consists of 14 residues.

The chain carries TRBV2 and TRBJ2-1, with TRBD2 matching 8 bases. Germline loops: CDR1 SNHLY, CDR2 FYNNEI. The CDR3 runs to 17 residues. J was trimmed by 5 bases and V by 6 bases; bases with no gene match: 15. The CDR3 DNA sequence: TGTGCCAGCAGGTGGGGCGGCAGCGGGGGTCCGGACAATGAGCAGTTCTTC. Translating gives CASRWGGSGGPDNEQFF.

The chain joins TRBV19 to TRBJ1-6, with D unclear. This CDR3 contains 13 residues. Germline V gene sequence: CDR1 LNHDA, CDR2 SQIVND (reference sequence). V shed 6 bases and J shed 9 bases, with 12 bases lying between them. CDR3 DNA sequence: TGTGCCAGTAGCTCTACTGGTGGTTCACCCCTCCACTTT. Encoded protein: CASSSTGGSPLHF. Combining the CDR3 with reference TRBV19 and TRBJ1-6 gives the whole variable domain DGGITQSPKYLFRKEGQNVTLSCEQNLNHDAMYWYRQDPGQGLRLIYYSQIVNDFQKGDIAEGYSVSREKKESFPLTVTSAQKNPTAFYLCASSSTGGSPLHFGNGTRLTVT.

V is TRBV30 and J is TRBJ2-1, with TRBD2 identical over 7 bases. The CDR3 loop spans 12 amino acids. Unmatched junction bases numbered 0, after V lost 5 bases and J lost 2 bases. Germline CDR1 is GTSNPN and CDR2 is SVGIG (reference sequence). DNA for the CDR3: TGTGCCTGGGGACTAGCCTACAATGAGCAGTTCTTC. This gives the protein CAWGLAYNEQFF.

The chain couples TRBV2 to TRBJ1-5, with 7 nucleotides matching TRBD1. The CDR3 sequence is 15 residues long. From germline, CDR1 is SNHLY and CDR2 FYNNEI. Trimming removed 7 bases from V and 1 base from J; junction bases left unmatched: 7. CDR3 DNA: TGTGCCAGCACCAAGGACAGGATGAGCAATCAGCCCCAGCATTTT. Translated, it gives CASTKDRMSNQPQHF. Full variable domain (rest looked up from reference TRBV2 and TRBJ1-5): EPEVTQTPSHQVTQMGQEVILRCVPISNHLYFYWYRQILGQKVEFLVSFYNNEISEKSEIFDDQFSVERPDGSNFTLKIRSTKLEDSAMYFCASTKDRMSNQPQHFGDGTRLSIL.

A note on this clone: Other DNA sequences from this sample encode an identical CDR3 as well. This chain connects TRBV19 to TRBJ2-7, with 9 bases that match TRBD1. Losses at the gene ends were 3 bases for V and 4 bases for J; bases not matched to a gene: 4. There are 14 residues in the CDR3. Germline V gene data show CDR1 as LNHDA and CDR2 as SQIVND (reference sequence). The CDR3 region is CASSIPGQGYEQYF. Written as DNA, the CDR3 is TGTGCCAGTAGTATCCCGGGACAGGGTTACGAGCAGTACTTC.

There are a few counts of this clone. The rearrangement links TRBV27 to TRBJ2-5; 8 bases line up with TRBD2. With 6 bases clipped from V and 2 bases from J, the junction kept 8 bases outside the gene matches. The CDR3 runs to 15 residues. The V gene's germline CDR1 is MNHEY and CDR2 SMNVEV (reference sequence). The CDR3: CASRGLTGGQETQYF. Here the CDR3 DNA reads TGTGCCAGCAGGGGACTAACGGGGGGGCAAGAGACCCAGTACTTC.

The chain combines TRBV4-1 with TRBJ1-3; no clear D. Trimming shortened V by 1 base and J by 0 bases, and 7 bases separated the two germline ends. This CDR3 spans 15 amino acids. CDR1 and CDR2 from the germline V gene are MGHRA and YSYEKL. CDR3 nucleotides: TGCGCCAGCAGCCAAGGAGCCTTCTCTGGAAACACCATATATTTT. The encoded protein is CASSQGAFSGNTIYF.

This chain joins TRBV29-1 and TRBJ2-3; 7 positions match TRBD1. CDR3 size: 12 residues. The ends lost 5 bases at V and 5 bases at J; junction bases unmatched: 4. Germline-derived CDR1 and CDR2 are SQVTM and ANQGSEA. The CDR3 DNA follows: TGCAGCGTTTTAACAGGGGTAGATACGCAGTATTTT. Translating gives CSVLTGVDTQYF.